Presented here are 24 T cell receptor beta chains from one specimen sequenced in a study of tumour-infiltrating T cells in Burkitt lymphoma. Profiled with immunoSEQ multiplex PCR; TCRdb holds only in-frame clones, not every one. The table lists some 5,500 clones, roughly a tenth of them singletons. Sequencing input: tumor tissue. The receptor source for this set is a human donor with diffuse large B-cell lymphoma.

This clone has more than one count but fewer than ten. This chain joins TRBV6-1 and TRBJ1-1; perhaps TRBD1 as D (6 bases). Germline V gene lookup returns CDR1 MNHNS and CDR2 SASEGT. V gave up 8 bases and J gave up 0 bases, with 10 bases separating them. The CDR3 totals 13 residues. CDR3 coding DNA: TGTGCCAGCGCGGACAGCATGAACACTGAAGCTTTCTTT. This sequence encodes CASADSMNTEAFF.

The chain joins TRBV4-1 to TRBJ1-1; unclear D gene. Trimming took 1 base from V and 3 from J, leaving 6 bases between them. Germline V gene sequence: CDR1 MGHRA, CDR2 YSYEKL. The CDR3 runs to 13 residues. The DNA for the CDR3 is TGCGCCAGCAGCCAAGCCCGGGACACTGAAGCTTTCTTT. This translates into CASSQARDTEAFF.

The chain couples TRBV10-3 to TRBJ2-3; no clear D gene. The germline gives CDR1 ENHRY, CDR2 SYGVKD. Trimming pared 5 bases from V and 2 bases from J, leaving 11 bases between. The CDR3 covers 14 residues. The chain's CDR3 is CAISQQPPTDTQYF. The DNA for the CDR3 is TGTGCCATCAGTCAACAACCCCCCACAGATACGCAGTATTTT.

This clone has only a few counts. The chain recombines TRBV6-1 with TRBJ1-5; 9 bases agree with TRBD1. Trimming at V came to 8 bases and at J to 7 bases, leaving 9 bases not matched to a gene. The CDR3 has 14 residues. CDR1 and CDR2 from the germline V gene are MNHNS and SASEGT. CDR3 DNA: TGTGCCAGCGGCCTCCGGGACAGGGACCAGCCCCAGCATTTT. This gives the protein CASGLRDRDQPQHF.

The V gene is TRBV25-1, the J gene TRBJ1-2; no definite D call. V was clipped by 1 base and J by 9 bases, with 12 bases between them. The CDR3 contains 13 residues. Per germline, CDR1 MGHDK and CDR2 SYGVNS. The CDR3 nucleotides are TGTGCCAGCAGTGAATGGGCCAGTGTGAGCTACACCTTC. Its translation is CASSEWASVSYTF.

This clone was observed a handful of times. The CDR3 nucleotides read TGCGCCAGCAGCTCAGGTGAATTTTCACCCCTCCACTTT. This codes for CASSSGEFSPLHF. This sequence joins TRBV5-1 and TRBJ1-6, with unresolved D. The CDR3 runs to 13 residues. V lost 3 bases, J lost 9 bases, and 10 bases lay in between. Germline CDR1 reads SGHRS; CDR2 reads YFSETQ.

The chain links TRBV6-5 to TRBJ1-5, with a weak D call TRBD1 (6 bases). The germline CDR1 and CDR2 sequences are MNHEY and SVGAGI. The CDR3 has 12 amino acids. Trimming left V 1 base short and J 11 bases short, with 9 bases between. The DNA for the CDR3 is TGTGCCAGCAGTTACTTAACAGGGACCCAGCATTTT. It encodes CASSYLTGTQHF.

The chain carries TRBV2 and TRBJ1-1; maybe TRBD1 (6 bases). From germline, CDR1 is SNHLY and CDR2 FYNNEI. The V end was cut by 6 bases, the J end by 2 bases, with 10 bases between. The CDR3 consists of 13 residues. CDR3 DNA sequence: TGTGCCAGCAGGGGACAATTTAACACTGAAGCTTTCTTT. This encodes CASRGQFNTEAFF.

This clone was observed a few times. The gene calls are TRBV9 and TRBJ2-1; TRBD1 aligns across 8 bases. Germline lookup yields CDR1 SGDLS and CDR2 YYNGEE. Trimming removed 4 bases from V and 6 bases from J; junction bases left unmatched: 6. The CDR3 is 14 amino acids. CDR3 sequence (DNA): TGTGCCAGCAGCCGCGACAGGGGAGGCAATGAGCAGTTCTTC. This encodes CASSRDRGGNEQFF.

This sequence joins TRBV5-4 and TRBJ1-1, with 7 bases that match TRBD1. Germline V gene data show CDR1 as SGHNT and CDR2 as YYREEE (reference sequence). The J segment lost 2 bases and the V segment lost 3 bases, leaving 7 bases of the junction unmatched. This CDR3 contains 15 residues. The CDR3 loop is CASSSPGQLNTEAFF. The CDR3 DNA follows: TGTGCCAGCAGCTCACCGGGACAGCTAAACACTGAAGCTTTCTTT.

This clone was seen only a few times. This chain uses TRBV5-1 with TRBJ2-3; TRBD1 matches 10 bases. There are 15 residues in the CDR3. Germline CDR1 is SGHRS and CDR2 is YFSETQ. The junction had 2 bases not matched to a gene; V was cut back by 0 bases and J by 4 bases. The DNA of the CDR3 is TGCGCCAGCAGCTTGGGGACAGGGGGATCAGATACGCAGTATTTT. Translation: CASSLGTGGSDTQYF.

This chain connects TRBV9 to TRBJ2-1, with D tentatively TRBD1 or TRBD2 (6 bases each). V dropped 0 bases and J dropped 2 bases, with 9 bases sitting between them. The CDR3 length is 15 residues. Germline-derived CDR1 and CDR2 are SGDLS and YYNGEE. CDR3 loop: CASSVGGGTYNEQFF. The CDR3 DNA reads TGTGCCAGCAGCGTAGGAGGGGGGACCTACAATGAGCAGTTCTTC.

The CDR3 DNA reads as TGTGCCAGCAGTGGACAGGGCGAATCACCCCTCCACTTT. Translation gives CASSGQGESPLHF. J is TRBJ1-6 and V is TRBV2; 7 bases map to TRBD1. In germline, CDR1 is SNHLY, CDR2 FYNNEI. V was clipped by 4 bases and J by 10 bases; unmatched bases: 4. The CDR3 spans 13 residues. Drawing the rest from reference TRBV2 and TRBJ1-6, the complete variable domain is EPEVTQTPSHQVTQMGQEVILRCVPISNHLYFYWYRQILGQKVEFLVSFYNNEISEKSEIFDDQFSVERPDGSNFTLKIRSTKLEDSAMYFCASSGQGESPLHFGNGTRLTVT.

This clone showed up just a few times. This chain links TRBV4-2 with TRBJ2-1; no definite D call. In germline, CDR1 is LGHNA, CDR2 YNFKEQ. The CDR3 is made up of 17 amino acids. Trimming removed 2 bases at V and 5 bases at J, with 19 bases between. The CDR3 DNA follows: TGTGCCAGCAGCCAAATCGGACGTATCATTTTGGACAATGAGCAGTTCTTC. Protein product: CASSQIGRIILDNEQFF.

The chain couples TRBV14 to TRBJ2-7, with D tentatively TRBD1 (5 bases). Trimming cost V 1 base and J 3 bases, with 7 bases left between them. The CDR3 spans 13 residues. Germline V gene lookup returns CDR1 SGHDN and CDR2 FVKESK. CDR3 loop: CASSQGRGYEQYF. The CDR3 region has the DNA TGTGCCAGCAGCCAAGGAAGGGGCTACGAGCAGTACTTC.

The sample holds a few counts of this clone. The chain combines TRBV5-6 with TRBJ2-5; tentatively, D is TRBD1 or TRBD2 (5 bases each). V was pared by 0 bases and J by 9 bases, with 12 bases between. The length of the CDR3 is 13 residues. In germline, CDR1 is SGHDT, CDR2 YYEEEE. CDR3 sequence: CASSLGGFGAQYF. The DNA of the CDR3 is TGTGCCAGCAGCTTGGGGGGGTTCGGGGCCCAGTACTTC.

The V gene is TRBV19, the J gene TRBJ1-1, with D unresolved. Germline V gene lookup returns CDR1 LNHDA and CDR2 SQIVND (reference sequence). CDR3 length equals 12 residues. V lost 6 bases, J lost 4 bases, and 9 bases lay in between. The CDR3 DNA follows: TGTGCCAGTAGAACATGGGCCACTGAAGCTTTCTTT. This sequence encodes CASRTWATEAFF.

This chain uses TRBV4-2 with TRBJ2-7, with 10 positions matching TRBD2. The CDR3 has 15 residues. Germline lookup yields CDR1 LGHNA and CDR2 YNFKEQ. V dropped 1 base and J dropped 0; count of bases not matched to a gene: 0. CDR3 sequence (DNA): TGTGCCAGCAGCCAAGGACTAGCGGGCTCCTACGAGCAGTACTTC. Protein product: CASSQGLAGSYEQYF.

The CDR3 loop is CASSRRAGEDQPQHF. Here the CDR3 DNA reads TGCGCCAGCAGCCGACGGGCAGGGGAGGATCAGCCCCAGCATTTT. The rearrangement joins TRBV4-1 to TRBJ1-5; tentatively, D is TRBD1 (6 bases). V was shortened by 4 bases and J by 5 bases, with 15 bases between the two germline ends. The CDR3 sequence is 15 residues long. CDR1 is MGHRA and CDR2 is YSYEKL in the germline V gene.

This clone was seen only a few times. The CDR3: CASSYLGLWGYGYTF. CDR3 in DNA: TGTGCCAGCAGTTACTTGGGCCTATGGGGCTATGGCTACACCTTC. This rearrangement joins TRBV6-5 to TRBJ1-2; D unclear. V dropped 1 base and J dropped 4 bases, with 13 bases sitting between them. CDR1 and CDR2 (germline): MNHEY, SVGAGI. The CDR3 has 15 residues.

The gene calls are TRBV28 and TRBJ2-7, with D unclear. The CDR3 length is 13 residues. Germline values: CDR1 MDHEN, CDR2 SYDVKM. Between the trimmed V and J ends, which lost 8 bases and 6 bases, there was a span of 17 bases. The CDR3 DNA reads as TGTGCCAGCGGAATAGGCCAGTCTAGCGAGCAGTACTTC. Protein: CASGIGQSSEQYF. The complete variable domain, with remaining parts taken from reference TRBV28 and TRBJ2-7, reads DVKVTQSSRYLVKRTGEKVFLECVQDMDHENMFWYRQDPGLGLRLIYFSYDVKMKEKGDIPEGYSVSREKKERFSLILESASTNQTSMYLCASGIGQSSEQYFGPGTRLTVT.

This clone appeared a few times. This chain connects TRBV30 to TRBJ1-1; perhaps TRBD1 as D (5 bases). CDR1 is GTSNPN and CDR2 is SVGIG in the germline V gene (reference sequence). CDR3 length equals 16 residues. Trimming stripped 0 bases from V and 4 bases from J, with 18 bases between. The CDR3 is CAWSVPPDRTTTEAFF. The CDR3, as DNA: TGTGCCTGGAGTGTACCCCCCGACAGAACGACCACTGAAGCTTTCTTT.

The rearrangement joins TRBV7-6 to TRBJ1-1, with a tentative D call TRBD1 (5 bases). The V gene lost 6 bases and the J gene lost 4 bases, with 24 bases spanning the gap. Per germline, CDR1 SGHVS and CDR2 FNYEAQ. The length of the CDR3 is 17 residues. The CDR3 spells CASSPRQNWGLSTEAFF. The CDR3 coding sequence is TGTGCCAGCAGTCCTCGACAGAATTGGGGCCTGAGCACTGAAGCTTTCTTT.

The CDR3 coding sequence is TGTGCCAGCAGCGGACTTAACTATGGCTACACCTTC. Translating gives CASSGLNYGYTF. The gene calls are TRBV6-6 and TRBJ1-2, with D uncertain. The CDR3 runs 12 residues. The germline V and J ends were trimmed by 6 bases and 1 base, with 6 bases remaining between them. In germline, CDR1 is MNHNY, CDR2 SVGAGI (reference sequence).